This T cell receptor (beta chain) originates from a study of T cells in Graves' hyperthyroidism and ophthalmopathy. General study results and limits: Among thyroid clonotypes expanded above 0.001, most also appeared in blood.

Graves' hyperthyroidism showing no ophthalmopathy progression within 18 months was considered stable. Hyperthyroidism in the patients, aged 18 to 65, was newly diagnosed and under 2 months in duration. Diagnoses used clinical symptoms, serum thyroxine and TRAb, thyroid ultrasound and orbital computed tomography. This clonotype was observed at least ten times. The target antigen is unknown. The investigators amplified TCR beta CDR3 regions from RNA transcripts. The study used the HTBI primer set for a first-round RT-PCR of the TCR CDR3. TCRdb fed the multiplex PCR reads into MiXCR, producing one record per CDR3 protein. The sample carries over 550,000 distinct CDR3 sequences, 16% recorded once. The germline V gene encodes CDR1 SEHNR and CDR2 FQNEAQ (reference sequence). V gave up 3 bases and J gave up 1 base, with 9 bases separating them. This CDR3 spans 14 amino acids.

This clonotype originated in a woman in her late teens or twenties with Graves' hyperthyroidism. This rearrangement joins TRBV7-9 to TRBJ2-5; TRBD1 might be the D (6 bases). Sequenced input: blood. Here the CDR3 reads CASSFTGIQETQYF. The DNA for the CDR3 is TGTGCCAGCAGCTTCACAGGGATCCAAGAGACCCAGTACTTC.